The clone carrying this T cell receptor beta chain was counted once. Antigen specificity is unknown. Generated by immunoSEQ multiplex PCR, the TCRdb table keeps only in-frame clones and is missing some. The data contain around 1.1 million clones, 60% to 80% of them seen just once; the ten biggest clones take up almost 0.9%. Trimming cost V 0 bases and J 2 bases; bases outside gene matches: 5. The CDR3 runs 16 residues. Germline loops: CDR1 SGHRS, CDR2 YFSETQ. These data belong to a study of shared clonotypes between healthy human individuals. All donors qualified as healthy HIV-negative adults and had experienced no recent acute infections or vaccinations. General study findings and limits: Although depth was large, rarefaction showed that sequencing of the sorted subsets was incomplete. Researchers sampled blood only, noting tissue repertoires likely differ.

The sequence was obtained from a man in his late teens or twenties in good health. Some clones in this sample may be carry-over from other donors' samples. The V call is TRBV5-1, the J call TRBJ2-3, with TRBD2 identical over 8 bases. The sequencing sample was made of memory CD4+ T cells from PBMCs. Documented subset: CD45RA-negative fraction. The CDR3 DNA follows: TGCGCCAGCAGCTTGGAAGCGGGAGTTGACACAGATACGCAGTATTTT. It specifies CASSLEAGVDTDTQYF.